What follows is one T cell receptor (beta chain) and its context. Its target is not known. Primers: 60 Vbeta forward and 13 Jbeta reverse. Here immunoSEQ multiplex PCR was the method, and the copy in TCRdb shows in-frame clones only, minus some. The top ten hold approximately 2% of the sample, which has around 120,000 clones, roughly 83% seen once. This sample is part of a study of cytomegalovirus exposure and HLA in healthy donors. V was trimmed by 1 base and J by 5 bases, leaving 12 bases between them. The germline V gene encodes CDR1 SGHNT and CDR2 YYREEE (reference sequence). This CDR3 has 14 residues. Everyone who donated was a healthy bone marrow donor. Overall study results and limits: Some V segments, TRBV6-2 and TRBV6-3 among them, were indistinguishable and were therefore excluded.

The sequencing sample was made of PBMCs. This sequence joins TRBV5-4 and TRBJ2-5; TRBD2 might be the D (6 bases). The receptor was derived from a man aged 18 to 29 in good health and CMV-seronegative. CDR3 sequence (DNA): TGTGCCAGCAGCTTGTATGGAGGGGACGAGACCCAGTACTTC. Translated, it gives CASSLYGGDETQYF.